What follows are 29 T cell receptor beta chains derived from one specimen sequenced in a study of radiotherapy plus CTLA-4 blockade in lung cancer. Profiling relied on immunoSEQ multiplex PCR, and the TCRdb table lists in-frame clones only, not all of them. The table shows 60,000 or so clones, with more than 60% occurring only once. Here the sequenced sample was peripheral blood, taken from a patient treated with radiotherapy plus ipilimumab. These receptor sequences come from a human donor with non-small cell lung cancer who had a partial response to radiotherapy plus ipilimumab.

The CDR3 DNA sequence: TGTGCCTGCTCACAGGGACCCTCTGGGGCCAACGTCCTGACTTTC. Residues: CACSQGPSGANVLTF. The chain carries TRBV27 and TRBJ2-6; D is perhaps TRBD1 (6 bases). Trimming removed 11 bases from V and 0 bases from J, with 14 bases in between. Germline V gene sequence: CDR1 MNHEY, CDR2 SMNVEV (reference sequence). This CDR3 contains 15 residues.

The chain couples TRBV15 to TRBJ1-2; 8 bases match TRBD1. Germline CDR1 and CDR2: LNHNV and YYDKDF (reference sequence). This CDR3 has 14 residues. The J segment lost 7 bases and the V segment lost 1 base, leaving 5 bases of the junction unmatched. The CDR3 loop reads CATSRGQGSFGYTF. CDR3 in DNA: TGTGCCACCAGCAGAGGACAGGGGTCGTTTGGCTACACCTTC.

The chain employs TRBV9 and TRBJ2-5; D gene unclear. CDR1 is SGDLS and CDR2 is YYNGEE in the germline V gene. The CDR3 has 14 residues. V lost 0 bases, J lost 1 base, and 7 bases lay in between. The CDR3 DNA is TGTGCCAGCAGCGTAGACAGAACCCAAGAGACCCAGTACTTC. Protein sequence: CASSVDRTQETQYF. Drawing the rest from reference TRBV9 and TRBJ2-5, the complete variable domain is DSGVTQTPKHLITATGQRVTLRCSPRSGDLSVYWYQQSLDQGLQFLIQYYNGEERAKGNILERFSAQQFPDLHSELNLSSLELGDSALYFCASSVDRTQETQYFGPGTRLLVL.

V usage is TRBV10-3 and J usage is TRBJ1-2, with D tentatively TRBD1 (6 bases). The V end lost 5 bases, the J end lost 4 bases, and 11 bases lay between the germline ends. This CDR3 region has 13 residues. In germline, CDR1 is ENHRY, CDR2 SYGVKD. CDR3 residues: CAISRDTSYGYTF. CDR3 DNA: TGTGCCATCAGTCGGGACACCTCCTATGGCTACACCTTC.

The V and J genes are TRBV27 and TRBJ1-4; TRBD1 aligns across 10 bases. The CDR3 consists of 15 residues. Germline V gene sequence: CDR1 MNHEY, CDR2 SMNVEV (reference sequence). With V trimmed by 2 bases and J by 7 bases, 4 bases remained unmatched. Here the CDR3 DNA reads TGTGCCAGCAGTTTAACCGGGACAGGGGTTGAAAAACTGTTTTTT. Encoded protein: CASSLTGTGVEKLFF.

The chain has TRBV15 and TRBJ2-5; D is ambiguous. Deletions cut 0 bases from V and 5 bases from J, with 4 bases between. Germline V gene sequence: CDR1 LNHNV, CDR2 YYDKDF (reference sequence). This CDR3 is built from 12 residues. In nucleotides, the CDR3 is TGTGCCACCAGCAGAGACGTGGAGACCCAGTACTTC. Translation: CATSRDVETQYF.

This chain connects TRBV10-3 to TRBJ2-3, with TRBD2 matching 10 bases. Germline-derived CDR1 and CDR2 are ENHRY and SYGVKD. This CDR3 is built from 16 residues. V gave up 2 bases and J gave up 11 bases; unmatched junction bases: 13. The DNA of the CDR3 is TGTGCCATCAGTGAGGCGGGACTAGCGACGCGTGGGGGGCAGTATTTT. Translation: CAISEAGLATRGGQYF.

The chain carries TRBV5-1 and TRBJ1-4; a weak D match, TRBD1 (6 bases). The CDR3 contains 15 residues. Trimming stripped 4 bases from V and 6 bases from J, with 16 bases between. Germline V gives CDR1 SGHRS, CDR2 YFSETQ. CDR3 sequence reads: CASSPGGRKDEKLFF. CDR3 nucleotide sequence: TGCGCCAGCAGCCCGGGGGGCAGGAAGGATGAAAAACTGTTTTTT.

This chain links TRBV11-1 with TRBJ2-7, with 7 bases lining up with TRBD1. This CDR3 has 16 amino acids. Per germline, CDR1 SGHAT and CDR2 FQDESV (reference sequence). With 4 bases clipped from V and 4 bases from J, the junction kept 13 bases outside the gene matches. This CDR3 reads CASSSITGTEIYEQYF. DNA for the CDR3: TGTGCCAGCAGCTCCATAACCGGGACAGAAATTTACGAGCAGTACTTC.

CDR3 nucleotides: TGTGCCAGCAGTTACTCAGAGGGGGCCTATGGCTACACCTTC. Its protein is CASSYSEGAYGYTF. J is TRBJ1-2 and V is TRBV6-5; 7 bases fit TRBD1. Germline V gene lookup returns CDR1 MNHEY and CDR2 SVGAGI. The CDR3 spans 14 residues. The ends lost 0 bases at V and 4 bases at J; junction bases unmatched: 2.

The chain links TRBV5-4 to TRBJ2-7; D uncertain. V dropped 1 base and J dropped 1 base, with 12 bases sitting between them. In germline, CDR1 is SGHNT, CDR2 YYREEE (reference sequence). The CDR3 contains 15 residues. DNA for the CDR3: TGTGCCAGCAGCTTGTTCGACCAACTATCCTACGAGCAGTACTTC. This sequence encodes CASSLFDQLSYEQYF.

This rearrangement joins TRBV5-6 to TRBJ1-1; no clear D gene. Germline CDR1 is SGHDT and CDR2 is YYEEEE. V was pared by 0 bases and J by 1 base, with 7 bases between. The CDR3 is made up of 14 amino acids. CDR3 nucleotides: TGTGCCAGCAGCTTGGCGGTCGCGAACACTGAAGCTTTCTTT. Amino acid sequence: CASSLAVANTEAFF.

This rearrangement joins TRBV15 to TRBJ1-4, with 7 bases lining up with TRBD1. The CDR3 is 15 amino acids. Germline loops: CDR1 LNHNV, CDR2 YYDKDF (reference sequence). Losses at the gene ends were 3 bases for V and 8 bases for J; bases not matched to a gene: 9. The CDR3 spells CATSRETGRAEKLFF. In nucleotides, the CDR3 is TGTGCCACCAGCAGGGAGACAGGGAGAGCGGAAAAACTGTTTTTT.

About this clone itself: It is unclear where the CDR3 begins or ends on the DNA, so no DNA is shown, and the CDR3 is as TCRdb lists it. V and J are TRBV7-3 and TRBJ1-2; TRBD1, the D gene given by the table, was not confirmed from the DNA. The CDR3 is 15 residues long, counting both termini. Looked up from germline, CDR1 is SGHTA and CDR2 is FQGTGA. The CDR3 sequence: CASSLGPDSTSGYTF.

V is TRBV5-4 and J is TRBJ1-2, with TRBD1 as a possible D gene (6 bases). V gave up 3 bases and J gave up 1 base, with 13 bases separating them. The germline V gene encodes CDR1 SGHNT and CDR2 YYREEE (reference sequence). The CDR3 has 15 residues. DNA for the CDR3: TGTGCCAGCAGCTCCCCAGGGGATTTTAACTATGGCTACACCTTC. Amino acid sequence: CASSSPGDFNYGYTF.

V gene TRBV9 combines with J gene TRBJ1-4; D uncertain. Trimming left V 4 bases short and J 6 bases short, with 10 bases between. This CDR3 has 13 residues. Germline CDR1 SGDLS, CDR2 YYNGEE. The CDR3 DNA follows: TGTGCCAGCAGCCTGGGCTTTCATGAAAAACTGTTTTTT. Protein: CASSLGFHEKLFF.

This chain joins TRBV27 and TRBJ1-1; a possible D gene is TRBD1 (6 bases). Trimming cost V 5 bases and J 3 bases, with 10 bases left between them. This CDR3 is 13 amino acids long. The germline V gene has CDR1 MNHEY and CDR2 SMNVEV (reference sequence). CDR3 DNA: TGTGCCAGCAGTATCAGGGGAGACACTGAAGCTTTCTTT. It translates to CASSIRGDTEAFF.

The chain recombines TRBV4-3 with TRBJ2-7; TRBD2 agrees at 13 bases. Looked up from germline, CDR1 is LGHNA and CDR2 is YSLEER. This CDR3 region has 15 residues. Trimming removed 3 bases from V and 3 bases from J; junction bases left unmatched: 2. CDR3: CASSHRTSGGYEQYF. In DNA form, the CDR3 reads TGCGCCAGCAGCCACCGGACTAGCGGGGGCTACGAGCAGTACTTC.

The rearrangement uses TRBV6-1 and TRBJ1-3, with no clear D. Trimming left V 4 bases short and J 0 bases short, with 13 bases between. The CDR3 has 16 residues. Germline values: CDR1 MNHNS, CDR2 SASEGT. The CDR3 here is CASSADSLFSGNTIYF. CDR3 coding DNA: TGTGCCAGCAGTGCCGACTCATTGTTCTCTGGAAACACCATATATTTT.

CDR3 DNA sequence: TGTGCCAGCAGCTCCATCCAGGGGGCCGGTCCGGGAAACACCATATATTTT. As protein: CASSSIQGAGPGNTIYF. This rearrangement joins TRBV28 to TRBJ1-3, with 8 bases matching TRBD1. The CDR3 covers 17 residues. Per germline, CDR1 MDHEN and CDR2 SYDVKM. The V and J ends lost 6 bases and 4 bases, in that order; junction bases with no gene match: 14.

This rearrangement joins TRBV7-3 to TRBJ1-1, with TRBD1 identical over 12 bases. Germline CDR1 is SGHTA and CDR2 is FQGTGA. The trim removed 3 bases at V and 0 bases at J, leaving 2 bases unmatched. This CDR3 is 16 amino acids long. CDR3 coding DNA: TGTGCCAGCAGCTTTGGGACAGGGGGCATGAACACTGAAGCTTTCTTT. Its protein is CASSFGTGGMNTEAFF. Filled out from reference TRBV7-3 and TRBJ1-1, the complete variable domain reads GAGVSQTPSNKVTEKGKYVELRCDPISGHTALYWYRQSLGQGPEFLIYFQGTGAADDSGLPNDRFFAVRPEGSVSTLKIQRTERGDSAVYLCASSFGTGGMNTEAFFGQGTRLTVV.

The chain is built from TRBV2 and TRBJ1-5, with 9 bases matching TRBD1. J lost 6 bases, V lost 7 bases, and 10 bases had no gene match. Germline V gene data show CDR1 as SNHLY and CDR2 as FYNNEI. This CDR3 spans 15 amino acids. The CDR3 DNA reads as TGTGCCAGCATGAGGGACAGGGAAAAGGCTCAGCCCCAGCATTTT. Translated, it gives CASMRDREKAQPQHF.

Here the CDR3 reads CASSVDSSETQYF. The CDR3 DNA follows: TGTGCCAGCAGTGTGGACAGCAGCGAGACCCAGTACTTC. The gene calls are TRBV2 and TRBJ2-5; D is possibly TRBD1 (6 bases). Trimming removed 4 bases from V and 5 bases from J, with 11 bases in between. The CDR3 has 13 residues. Germline CDR1 reads SNHLY; CDR2 reads FYNNEI. Together with reference TRBV2 and TRBJ2-5, the CDR3 gives the full variable domain: EPEVTQTPSHQVTQMGQEVILRCVPISNHLYFYWYRQILGQKVEFLVSFYNNEISEKSEIFDDQFSVERPDGSNFTLKIRSTKLEDSAMYFCASSVDSSETQYFGPGTRLLVL.

The chain has TRBV7-9 and TRBJ2-4; the D gene is possibly TRBD1 (5 bases). Germline values: CDR1 SEHNR, CDR2 FQNEAQ (reference sequence). Trimming removed 1 base from V and 6 bases from J, with 10 bases in between. The CDR3 runs 14 residues. The CDR3 DNA is TGTGCCAGCAGCTTAGATGGCCAGGGAAACATTCAGTACTTC. Protein sequence: CASSLDGQGNIQYF.

This clone was recorded once. The chain links TRBV4-2 to TRBJ2-1, with 8 positions matching TRBD2. Germline V lookup: CDR1 LGHNA, CDR2 YNFKEQ. Germline trimming cut 0 bases from V and 4 bases from J; bases unmatched to any gene: 5. The CDR3 is 16 residues long. For the CDR3, the DNA is TGTGCCAGCAGCCAAGAAGGCGGGGGGACTTACAATGAGCAGTTCTTC. Protein sequence: CASSQEGGGTYNEQFF.

The chain links TRBV27 to TRBJ1-2, with 7 positions matching TRBD1. Germline V CDR1 and CDR2: MNHEY, SMNVEV (reference sequence). With V trimmed by 10 bases and J by 2 bases, 4 bases remained unmatched. There are 12 residues in the CDR3. CDR3 sequence reads: CATQTGNYGYTF. DNA of the CDR3: TGTGCCACCCAGACAGGGAACTATGGCTACACCTTC.

This chain links TRBV4-1 with TRBJ1-3, with 8 nucleotides matching TRBD1. V shed 0 bases, J shed 3 bases, and the junction held 7 bases outside the gene matches. The CDR3 contains 17 residues. The germline V gene has CDR1 MGHRA and CDR2 YSYEKL. The CDR3 nucleotides read TGCGCCAGCAGCCAAGAGATTAGACAGGGGAATGGAAACACCATATATTTT. Its translation is CASSQEIRQGNGNTIYF.

This chain uses TRBV28 with TRBJ1-2; a possible D gene is TRBD1 (6 bases). This CDR3 comprises 14 residues. V dropped 2 bases and J dropped 7 bases, with 14 bases sitting between them. Per the germline V gene, CDR1 is MDHEN and CDR2 is SYDVKM. The CDR3 bases are TGTGCCAGCAGTTTACCACAGGGTACTTCTGGCTACACCTTC. Its protein product is CASSLPQGTSGYTF.

The chain has TRBV6-6 and TRBJ2-7; 9 bases are shared with TRBD1. This CDR3 has 13 residues. After removal of 4 bases from V and 7 bases from J, the junction contained 5 bases not matched to a gene. Germline assignment: CDR1 MNHNY and CDR2 SVGAGI (reference sequence). The CDR3 coding sequence is TGTGCCAGCAGTTCTCCGACAGGGGGGGAGCAGTACTTC. Its translation: CASSSPTGGEQYF.